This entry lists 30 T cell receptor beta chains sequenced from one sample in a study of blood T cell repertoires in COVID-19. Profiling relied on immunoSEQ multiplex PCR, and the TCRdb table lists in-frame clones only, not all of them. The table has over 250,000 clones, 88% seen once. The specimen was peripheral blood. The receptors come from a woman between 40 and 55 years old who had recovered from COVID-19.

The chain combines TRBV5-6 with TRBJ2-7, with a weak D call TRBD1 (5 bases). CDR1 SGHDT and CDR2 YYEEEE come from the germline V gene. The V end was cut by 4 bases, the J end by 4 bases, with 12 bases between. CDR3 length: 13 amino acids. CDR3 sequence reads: CASSRTPPYEQYF. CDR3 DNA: TGTGCCAGCAGCCGGACACCGCCTTACGAGCAGTACTTC. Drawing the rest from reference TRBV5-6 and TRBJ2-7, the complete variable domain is DAGVTQSPTHLIKTRGQQVTLRCSPKSGHDTVSWYQQALGQGPQFIFQYYEEEERQRGNFPDRFSGHQFPNYSSELNVNALLLGDSALYLCASSRTPPYEQYFGPGTRLTVT.

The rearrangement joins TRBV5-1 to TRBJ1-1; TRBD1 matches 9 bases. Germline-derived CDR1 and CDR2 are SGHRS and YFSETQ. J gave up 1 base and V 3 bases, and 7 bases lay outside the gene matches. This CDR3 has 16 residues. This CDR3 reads CASSSQGAGRNTEAFF. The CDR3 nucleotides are TGCGCCAGCAGCTCACAGGGGGCGGGTAGGAACACTGAAGCTTTCTTT. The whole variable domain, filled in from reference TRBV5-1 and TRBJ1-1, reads KAGVTQTPRYLIKTRGQQVTLSCSPISGHRSVSWYQQTPGQGLQFLFEYFSETQRNKGNFPGRFSGRQFSNSRSEMNVSTLELGDSALYLCASSSQGAGRNTEAFFGQGTRLTVV.

The CDR3 here is CASSHTGTALRNEKLFF. The CDR3 bases are TGTGCCAGCAGTCACACCGGGACAGCTCTACGTAATGAAAAACTGTTTTTT. The genes are TRBV6-2 or TRBV6-3 and TRBJ1-4; 7 positions agree with TRBD1. The CDR3 contains 17 residues. Germline CDR1 reads MNHEY; CDR2 reads SVGEGT. J was trimmed by 4 bases and V by 5 bases; bases with no gene match: 13.

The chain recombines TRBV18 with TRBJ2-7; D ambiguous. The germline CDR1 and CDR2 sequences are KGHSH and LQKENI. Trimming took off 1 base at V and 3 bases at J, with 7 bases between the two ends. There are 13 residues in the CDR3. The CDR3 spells CASSPRPDYEQYF. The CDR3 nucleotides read TGTGCCAGCTCACCACGGCCTGACTACGAGCAGTACTTC.

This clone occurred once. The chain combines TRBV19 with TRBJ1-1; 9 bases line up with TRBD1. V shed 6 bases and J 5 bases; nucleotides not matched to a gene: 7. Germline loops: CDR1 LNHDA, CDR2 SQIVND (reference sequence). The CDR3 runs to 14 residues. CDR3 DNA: TGTGCCAGTAGCCGACAGGGGGGTTTGACTGAAGCTTTCTTT. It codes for CASSRQGGLTEAFF.

The CDR3 loop reads CASTTTSGSPREQFF. DNA of the CDR3: TGCGCCAGCACCACGACTAGCGGGAGTCCCCGTGAGCAGTTCTTC. The V and J genes are TRBV5-1 and TRBJ2-1, with 12 bases lining up with TRBD2. This CDR3 has 15 amino acids. Germline V gene lookup returns CDR1 SGHRS and CDR2 YFSETQ. Unmatched junction bases numbered 10, after V lost 6 bases and J lost 9 bases.

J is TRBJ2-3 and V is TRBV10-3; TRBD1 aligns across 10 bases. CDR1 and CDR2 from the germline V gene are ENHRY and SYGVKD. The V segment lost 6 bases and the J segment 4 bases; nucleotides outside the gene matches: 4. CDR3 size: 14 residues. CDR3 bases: TGTGCCATCAGATCCGGGACAGGGGCAGATACGCAGTATTTT. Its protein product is CAIRSGTGADTQYF.

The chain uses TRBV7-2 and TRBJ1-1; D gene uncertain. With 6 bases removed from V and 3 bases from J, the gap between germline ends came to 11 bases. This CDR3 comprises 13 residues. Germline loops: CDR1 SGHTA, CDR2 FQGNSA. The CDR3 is CASREFADTEAFF. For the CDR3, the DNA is TGTGCCAGCAGGGAGTTCGCGGACACTGAAGCTTTCTTT. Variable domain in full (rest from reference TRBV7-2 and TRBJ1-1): GAGVSQSPSNKVTEKGKDVELRCDPISGHTALYWYRQSLGQGLEFLIYFQGNSAPDKSGLPSDRFSAERTGGSVSTLTIQRTQQEDSAVYLCASREFADTEAFFGQGTRLTVV.

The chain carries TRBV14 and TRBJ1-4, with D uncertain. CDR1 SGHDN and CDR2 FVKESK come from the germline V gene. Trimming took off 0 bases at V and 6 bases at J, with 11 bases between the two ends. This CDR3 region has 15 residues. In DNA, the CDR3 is TGTGCCAGCAGCCAAGATCATGGAGGGTATGAAAAACTGTTTTTT. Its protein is CASSQDHGGYEKLFF. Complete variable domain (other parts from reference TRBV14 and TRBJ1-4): EAGVTQFPSHSVIEKGQTVTLRCDPISGHDNLYWYRRVMGKEIKFLLHFVKESKQDESGMPNNRFLAERTGGTYSTLKVQPAELEDSGVYFCASSQDHGGYEKLFFGSGTQLSVL.

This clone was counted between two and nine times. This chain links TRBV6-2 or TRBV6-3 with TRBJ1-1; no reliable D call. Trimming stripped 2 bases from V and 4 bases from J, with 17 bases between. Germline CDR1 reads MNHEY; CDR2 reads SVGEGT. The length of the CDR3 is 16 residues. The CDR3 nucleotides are TGTGCCAGCAGTTACGTCGGCGGCCTCCGGGGCACTGAAGCTTTCTTT. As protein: CASSYVGGLRGTEAFF.

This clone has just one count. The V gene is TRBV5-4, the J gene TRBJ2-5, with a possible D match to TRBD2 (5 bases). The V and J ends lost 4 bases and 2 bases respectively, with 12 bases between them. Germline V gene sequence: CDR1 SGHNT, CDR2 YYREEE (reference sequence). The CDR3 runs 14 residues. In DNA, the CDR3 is TGTGCCAGCAGCCGAGAAGCGGCTCAAGAGACCCAGTACTTC. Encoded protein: CASSREAAQETQYF.

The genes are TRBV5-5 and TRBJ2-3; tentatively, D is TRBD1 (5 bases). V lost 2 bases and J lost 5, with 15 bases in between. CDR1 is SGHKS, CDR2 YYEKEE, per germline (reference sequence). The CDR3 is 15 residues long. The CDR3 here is CASSFGQGNGDTQYF. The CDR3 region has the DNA TGTGCCAGCAGCTTCGGCCAGGGAAATGGAGATACGCAGTATTTT. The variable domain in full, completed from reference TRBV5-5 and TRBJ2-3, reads DAGVTQSPTHLIKTRGQQVTLRCSPISGHKSVSWYQQVLGQGPQFIFQYYEKEERGRGNFPDRFSARQFPNYSSELNVNALLLGDSALYLCASSFGQGNGDTQYFGPGTRLTVL.

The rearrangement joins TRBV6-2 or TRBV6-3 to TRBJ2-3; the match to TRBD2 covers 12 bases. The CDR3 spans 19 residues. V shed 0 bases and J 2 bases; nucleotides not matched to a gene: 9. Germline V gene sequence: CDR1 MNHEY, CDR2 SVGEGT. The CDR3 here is CASSYSILAGGIPTDTQYF. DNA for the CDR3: TGTGCCAGCAGTTACTCGATTCTAGCGGGAGGGATCCCCACAGATACGCAGTATTTT.

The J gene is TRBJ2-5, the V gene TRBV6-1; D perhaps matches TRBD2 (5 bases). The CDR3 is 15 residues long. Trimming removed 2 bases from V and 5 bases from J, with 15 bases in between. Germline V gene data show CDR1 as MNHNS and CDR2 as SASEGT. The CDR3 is CASSEMRAGWETQYF. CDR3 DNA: TGTGCCAGCAGTGAAATGCGGGCTGGGTGGGAGACCCAGTACTTC.

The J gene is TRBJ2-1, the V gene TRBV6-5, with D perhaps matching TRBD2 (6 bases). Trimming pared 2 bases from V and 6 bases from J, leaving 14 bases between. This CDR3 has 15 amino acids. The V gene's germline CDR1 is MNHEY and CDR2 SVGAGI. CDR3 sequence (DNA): TGTGCCAGCAGTTACACAGTAGCGGCGGGCAATGAGCAGTTCTTC. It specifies CASSYTVAAGNEQFF.

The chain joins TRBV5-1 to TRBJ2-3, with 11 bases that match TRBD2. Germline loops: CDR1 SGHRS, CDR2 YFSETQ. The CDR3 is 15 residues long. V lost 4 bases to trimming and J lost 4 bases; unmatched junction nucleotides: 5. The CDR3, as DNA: TGCGCCAGCAGCCAGAGACTAGCGGGACCAGATACGCAGTATTTT. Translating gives CASSQRLAGPDTQYF.

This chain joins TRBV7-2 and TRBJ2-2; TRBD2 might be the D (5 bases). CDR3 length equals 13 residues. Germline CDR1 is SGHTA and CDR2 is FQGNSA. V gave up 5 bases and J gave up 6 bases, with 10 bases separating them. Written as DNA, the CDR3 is TGTGCCAGCAGCGTACTAGACGCCGGGGAGCTGTTTTTT. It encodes CASSVLDAGELFF. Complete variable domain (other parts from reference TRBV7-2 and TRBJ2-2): GAGVSQSPSNKVTEKGKDVELRCDPISGHTALYWYRQSLGQGLEFLIYFQGNSAPDKSGLPSDRFSAERTGGSVSTLTIQRTQQEDSAVYLCASSVLDAGELFFGEGSRLTVL.

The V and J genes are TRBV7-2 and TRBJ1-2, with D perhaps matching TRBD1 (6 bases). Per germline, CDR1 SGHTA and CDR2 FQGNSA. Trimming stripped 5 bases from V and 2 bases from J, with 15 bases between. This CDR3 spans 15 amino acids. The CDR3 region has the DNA TGTGCCAGCAGCCCCGGGGTGGGGGCGAACTATGGCTACACCTTC. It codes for CASSPGVGANYGYTF. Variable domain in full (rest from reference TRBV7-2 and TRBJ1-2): GAGVSQSPSNKVTEKGKDVELRCDPISGHTALYWYRQSLGQGLEFLIYFQGNSAPDKSGLPSDRFSAERTGGSVSTLTIQRTQQEDSAVYLCASSPGVGANYGYTFGSGTRLTVV.

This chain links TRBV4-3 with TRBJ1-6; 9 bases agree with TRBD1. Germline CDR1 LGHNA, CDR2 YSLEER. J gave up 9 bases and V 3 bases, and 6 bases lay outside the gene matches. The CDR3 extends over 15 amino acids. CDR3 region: CASSQAGTGTSPLHF. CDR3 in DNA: TGCGCCAGCAGCCAGGCCGGGACAGGGACTTCACCCCTCCACTTT.

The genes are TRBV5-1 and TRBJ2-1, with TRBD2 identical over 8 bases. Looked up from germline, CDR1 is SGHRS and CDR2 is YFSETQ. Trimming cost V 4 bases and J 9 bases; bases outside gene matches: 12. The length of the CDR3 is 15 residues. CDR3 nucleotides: TGCGCCAGCAGCCCTATTTTTGCGGGAGGTAGTGAGCAGTTCTTC. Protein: CASSPIFAGGSEQFF.

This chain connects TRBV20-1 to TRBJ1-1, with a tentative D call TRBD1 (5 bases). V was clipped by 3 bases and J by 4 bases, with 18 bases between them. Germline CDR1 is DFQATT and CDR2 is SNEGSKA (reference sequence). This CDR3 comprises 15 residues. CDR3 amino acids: CSASGAGGSGTEAFF. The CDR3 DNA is TGCAGTGCTAGTGGGGCGGGTGGGTCAGGCACTGAAGCTTTCTTT.

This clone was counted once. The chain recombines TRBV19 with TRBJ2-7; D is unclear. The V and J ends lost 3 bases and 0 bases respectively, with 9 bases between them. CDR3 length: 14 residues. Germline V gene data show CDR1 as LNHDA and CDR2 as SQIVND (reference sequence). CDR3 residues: CASSIGLGSYEQYF. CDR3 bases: TGTGCCAGTAGTATTGGGCTCGGCTCCTACGAGCAGTACTTC.

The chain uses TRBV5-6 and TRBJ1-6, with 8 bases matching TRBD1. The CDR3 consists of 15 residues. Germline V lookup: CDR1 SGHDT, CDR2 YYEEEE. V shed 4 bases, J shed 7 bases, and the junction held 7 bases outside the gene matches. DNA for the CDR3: TGTGCCAGCAGCCTGACAGGGGCCCTAAATTCACCCCTCCACTTT. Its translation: CASSLTGALNSPLHF.

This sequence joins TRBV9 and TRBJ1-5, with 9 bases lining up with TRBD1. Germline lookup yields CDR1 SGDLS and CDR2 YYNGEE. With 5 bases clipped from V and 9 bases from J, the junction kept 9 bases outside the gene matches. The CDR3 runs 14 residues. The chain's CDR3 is CASSGTGTGWPQHF. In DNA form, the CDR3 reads TGTGCCAGCAGTGGGACGGGGACAGGGTGGCCCCAGCATTTT.

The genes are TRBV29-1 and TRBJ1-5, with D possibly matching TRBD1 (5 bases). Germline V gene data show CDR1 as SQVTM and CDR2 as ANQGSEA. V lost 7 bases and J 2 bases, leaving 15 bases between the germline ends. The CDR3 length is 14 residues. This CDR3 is CSAAGPGGNQPQHF. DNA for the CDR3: TGCAGCGCCGCGGGGCCCGGAGGCAATCAGCCCCAGCATTTT.

The DNA for the CDR3 is TGTGCCAGCTCACCGGGAGGGGAGCAGTACTTC. Amino acids: CASSPGGEQYF. The gene calls are TRBV18 and TRBJ2-7, with TRBD2 matching over 7 bases. Germline assignment: CDR1 KGHSH and CDR2 LQKENI. Trimming removed 3 bases from V and 7 bases from J; junction bases left unmatched: 0. CDR3 length: 11 residues.

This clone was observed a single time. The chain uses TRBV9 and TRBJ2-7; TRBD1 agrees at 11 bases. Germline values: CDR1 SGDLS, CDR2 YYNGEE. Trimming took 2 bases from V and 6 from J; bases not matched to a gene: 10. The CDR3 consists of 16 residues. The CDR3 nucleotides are TGTGCCAGCAGCGTGGGGACAGGGGGACTACCGCCCGAGCAGTACTTC. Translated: CASSVGTGGLPPEQYF.

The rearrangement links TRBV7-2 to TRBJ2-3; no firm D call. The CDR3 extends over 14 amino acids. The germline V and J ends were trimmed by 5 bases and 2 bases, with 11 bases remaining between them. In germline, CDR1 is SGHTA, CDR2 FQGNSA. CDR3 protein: CASSPDTATDTQYF. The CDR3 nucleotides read TGTGCCAGCAGCCCCGACACTGCCACAGATACGCAGTATTTT.

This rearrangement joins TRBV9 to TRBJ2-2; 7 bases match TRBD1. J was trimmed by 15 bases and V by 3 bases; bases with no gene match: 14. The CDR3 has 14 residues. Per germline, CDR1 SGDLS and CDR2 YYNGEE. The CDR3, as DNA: TGTGCCAGCAGCGAGGGGGCTCGGGCCTCAAGGGTGTTTTTT. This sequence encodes CASSEGARASRVFF. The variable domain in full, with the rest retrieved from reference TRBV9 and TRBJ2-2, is DSGVTQTPKHLITATGQRVTLRCSPRSGDLSVYWYQQSLDQGLQFLIQYYNGEERAKGNILERFSAQQFPDLHSELNLSSLELGDSALYFCASSEGARASRVFFGEGSRLTVL.

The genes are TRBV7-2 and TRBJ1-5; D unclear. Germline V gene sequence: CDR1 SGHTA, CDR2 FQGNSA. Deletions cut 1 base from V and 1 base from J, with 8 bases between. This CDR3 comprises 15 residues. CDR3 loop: CASSLGSGSNQPQHF. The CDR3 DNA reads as TGTGCCAGCAGCTTAGGGAGTGGGAGCAATCAGCCCCAGCATTTT.